This section outlines one TCR beta chain sequence together with its context. The antigen is undetermined. These data are taken from a study of immune evolution from preneoplasia to lung adenocarcinoma. Overall study findings and caveats: Later-stage lesions appeared to have more T cells, more diversity, less clonality.

Sequencing used immunoSEQ multiplex PCR; TCRdb keeps in-frame clones, though not all of them. There are under 9,000 clones in the sample; about four fifths occur only once, and around 8% lies in the top ten. Germline lookup yields CDR1 SGHRS and CDR2 YFSETQ. There are 15 residues in the CDR3. V was pared by 4 bases and J by 5 bases, with 9 bases of the junction left unmatched. Sample: FFPE minimally invasive lung adenocarcinoma tissue. This sequence was found in a person in their 70s with lung adenocarcinoma. The chain uses TRBV5-1 and TRBJ2-1; 7 bases fit TRBD2. CDR3 sequence reads: CASSPQWGGDNEQFF. CDR3 DNA sequence: TGCGCCAGCAGCCCGCAGTGGGGGGGGGACAATGAGCAGTTCTTC.